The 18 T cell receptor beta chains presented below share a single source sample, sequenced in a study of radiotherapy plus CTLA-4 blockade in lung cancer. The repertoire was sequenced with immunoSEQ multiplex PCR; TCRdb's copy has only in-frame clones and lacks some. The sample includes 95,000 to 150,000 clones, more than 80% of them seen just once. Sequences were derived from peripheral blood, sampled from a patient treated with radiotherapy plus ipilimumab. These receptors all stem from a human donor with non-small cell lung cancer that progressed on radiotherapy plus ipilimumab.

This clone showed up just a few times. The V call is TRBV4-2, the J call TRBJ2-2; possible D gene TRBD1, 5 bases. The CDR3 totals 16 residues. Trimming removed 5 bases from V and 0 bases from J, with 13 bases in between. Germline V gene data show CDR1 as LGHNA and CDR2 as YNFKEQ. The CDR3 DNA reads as TGTGCCAGCAGCTTAAGGAAGGGGACGAACACCGGGGAGCTGTTTTTT. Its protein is CASSLRKGTNTGELFF.

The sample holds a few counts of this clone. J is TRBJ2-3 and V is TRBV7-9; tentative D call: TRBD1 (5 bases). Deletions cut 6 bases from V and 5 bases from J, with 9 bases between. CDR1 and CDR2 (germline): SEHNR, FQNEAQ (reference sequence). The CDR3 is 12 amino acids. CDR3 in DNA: TGTGCCAGCAGACAAGGGGAAGATACGCAGTATTTT. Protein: CASRQGEDTQYF.

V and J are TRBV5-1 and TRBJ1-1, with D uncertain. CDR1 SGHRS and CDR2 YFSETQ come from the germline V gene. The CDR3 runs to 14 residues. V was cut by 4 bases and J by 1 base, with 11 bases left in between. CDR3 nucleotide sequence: TGCGCCAGCAGCGGTACTCTCAGGAACACTGAAGCTTTCTTT. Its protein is CASSGTLRNTEAFF. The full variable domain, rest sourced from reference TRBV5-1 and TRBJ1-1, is KAGVTQTPRYLIKTRGQQVTLSCSPISGHRSVSWYQQTPGQGLQFLFEYFSETQRNKGNFPGRFSGRQFSNSRSEMNVSTLELGDSALYLCASSGTLRNTEAFFGQGTRLTVV.

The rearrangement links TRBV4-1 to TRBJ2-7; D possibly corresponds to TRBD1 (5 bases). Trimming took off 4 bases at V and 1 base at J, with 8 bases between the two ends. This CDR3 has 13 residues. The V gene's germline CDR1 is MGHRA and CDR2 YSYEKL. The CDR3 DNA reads TGCGCCAGCAGCCTGGACAAGTCCTACGAGCAGTACTTC. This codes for CASSLDKSYEQYF.

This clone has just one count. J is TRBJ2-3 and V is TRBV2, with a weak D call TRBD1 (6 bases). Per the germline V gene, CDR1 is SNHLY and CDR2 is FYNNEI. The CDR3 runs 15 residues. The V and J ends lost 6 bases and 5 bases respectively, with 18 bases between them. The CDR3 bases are TGTGCCAGCAGAGAAAGATTGGGGGCCGGAGATACGCAGTATTTT. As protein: CASRERLGAGDTQYF.

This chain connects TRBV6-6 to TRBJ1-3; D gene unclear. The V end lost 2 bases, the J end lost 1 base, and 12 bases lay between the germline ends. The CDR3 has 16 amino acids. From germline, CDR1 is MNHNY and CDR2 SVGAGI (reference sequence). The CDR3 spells CASSYQTADSGNTIYF. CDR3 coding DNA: TGTGCCAGCAGTTACCAGACCGCCGATTCTGGAAACACCATATATTTT.

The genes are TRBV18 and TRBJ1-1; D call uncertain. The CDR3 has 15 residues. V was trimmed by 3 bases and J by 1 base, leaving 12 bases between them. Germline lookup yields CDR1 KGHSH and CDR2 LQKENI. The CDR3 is CASSPVGASNTEAFF. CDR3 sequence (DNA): TGTGCCAGCTCACCTGTAGGAGCATCGAACACTGAAGCTTTCTTT. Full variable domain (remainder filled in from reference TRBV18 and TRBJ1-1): NAGVMQNPRHLVRRRGQEARLRCSPMKGHSHVYWYRQLPEEGLKFMVYLQKENIIDESGMPKERFSAEFPKEGPSILRIQQVVRGDSAAYFCASSPVGASNTEAFFGQGTRLTVV.

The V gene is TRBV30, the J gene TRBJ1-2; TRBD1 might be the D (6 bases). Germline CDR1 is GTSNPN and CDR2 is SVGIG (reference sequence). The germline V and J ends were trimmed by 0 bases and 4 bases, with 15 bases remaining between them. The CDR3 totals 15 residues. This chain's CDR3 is CAWSVRSGGSYGYTF. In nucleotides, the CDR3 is TGTGCCTGGAGTGTAAGGTCCGGGGGCAGCTATGGCTACACCTTC.

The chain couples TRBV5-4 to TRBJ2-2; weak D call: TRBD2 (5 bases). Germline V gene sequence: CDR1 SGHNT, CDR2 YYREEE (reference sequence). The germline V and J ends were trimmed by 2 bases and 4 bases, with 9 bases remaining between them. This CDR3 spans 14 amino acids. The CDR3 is CASSLEGSTGELFF. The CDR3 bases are TGTGCCAGCAGCTTAGAAGGGAGCACCGGGGAGCTGTTTTTT.

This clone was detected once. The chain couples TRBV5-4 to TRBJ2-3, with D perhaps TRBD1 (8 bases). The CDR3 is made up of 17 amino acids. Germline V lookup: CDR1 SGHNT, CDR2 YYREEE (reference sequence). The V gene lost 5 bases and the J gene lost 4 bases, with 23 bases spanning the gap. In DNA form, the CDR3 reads TGTGCCAGCAGTTCGGGACAGGCCCGGGGGGCCCCAGATACGCAGTATTTT. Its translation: CASSSGQARGAPDTQYF.

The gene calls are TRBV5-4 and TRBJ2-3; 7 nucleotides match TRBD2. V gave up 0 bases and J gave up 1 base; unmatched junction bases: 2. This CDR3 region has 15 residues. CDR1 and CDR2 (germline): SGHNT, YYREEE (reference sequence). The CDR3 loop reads CASSLGLAGTDTQYF. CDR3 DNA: TGTGCCAGCAGCTTGGGACTAGCTGGCACAGATACGCAGTATTTT. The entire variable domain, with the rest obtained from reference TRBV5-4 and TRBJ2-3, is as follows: ETGVTQSPTHLIKTRGQQVTLRCSSQSGHNTVSWYQQALGQGPQFIFQYYREEENGRGNFPPRFSGLQFPNYSSELNVNALELDDSALYLCASSLGLAGTDTQYFGPGTRLTVL.

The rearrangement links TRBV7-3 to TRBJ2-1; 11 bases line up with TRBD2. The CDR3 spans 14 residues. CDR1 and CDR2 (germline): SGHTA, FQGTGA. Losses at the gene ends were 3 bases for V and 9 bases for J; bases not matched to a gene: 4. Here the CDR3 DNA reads TGTGCCAGCAGCTTGGGGACTAGCGGCGGTGAGCAGTTCTTC. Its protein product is CASSLGTSGGEQFF.

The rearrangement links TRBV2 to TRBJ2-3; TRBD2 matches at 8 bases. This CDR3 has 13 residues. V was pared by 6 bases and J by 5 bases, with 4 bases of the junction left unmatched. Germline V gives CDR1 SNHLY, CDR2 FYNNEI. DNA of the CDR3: TGTGCCAGCAGCCGGGAGGGGATAGATACGCAGTATTTT. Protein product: CASSREGIDTQYF.

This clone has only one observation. CDR3 amino acids: CASSQDEAGSGHQPQHF. The CDR3 DNA sequence: TGCGCCAGCAGCCAAGATGAAGCAGGATCTGGTCATCAGCCCCAGCATTTT. The chain is built from TRBV4-1 and TRBJ1-5, with D unclear. The CDR3 contains 17 residues. The germline V gene encodes CDR1 MGHRA and CDR2 YSYEKL. V was cut by 0 bases and J by 5 bases, with 17 bases left in between.

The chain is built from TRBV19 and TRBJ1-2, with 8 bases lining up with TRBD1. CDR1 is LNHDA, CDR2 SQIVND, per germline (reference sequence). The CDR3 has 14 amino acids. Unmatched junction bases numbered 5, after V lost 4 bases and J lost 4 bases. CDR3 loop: CASSNRQGIYGYTF. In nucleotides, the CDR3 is TGTGCCAGTAGTAATAGACAGGGGATCTATGGCTACACCTTC.

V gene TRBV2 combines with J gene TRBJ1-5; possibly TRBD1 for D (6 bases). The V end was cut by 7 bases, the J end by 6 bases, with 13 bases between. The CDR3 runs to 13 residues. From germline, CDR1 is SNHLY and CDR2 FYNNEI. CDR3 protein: CASKTGSGQPQHF. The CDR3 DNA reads TGTGCCAGCAAAACAGGGTCAGGTCAGCCCCAGCATTTT.

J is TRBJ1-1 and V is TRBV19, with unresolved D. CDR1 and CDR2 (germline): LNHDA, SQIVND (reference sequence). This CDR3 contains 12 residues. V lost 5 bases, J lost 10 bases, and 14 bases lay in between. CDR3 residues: CASSFKETAAFF. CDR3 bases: TGTGCCAGTAGTTTCAAGGAGACGGCAGCTTTCTTT.

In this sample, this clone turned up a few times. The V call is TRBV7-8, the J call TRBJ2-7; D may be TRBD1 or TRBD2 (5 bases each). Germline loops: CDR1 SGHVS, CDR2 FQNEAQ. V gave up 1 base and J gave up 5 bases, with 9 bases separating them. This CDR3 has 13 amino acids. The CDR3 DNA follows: TGTGCCAGCAGCTTAGAGAGAGGGGACGAGCAGTACTTC. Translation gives CASSLERGDEQYF.